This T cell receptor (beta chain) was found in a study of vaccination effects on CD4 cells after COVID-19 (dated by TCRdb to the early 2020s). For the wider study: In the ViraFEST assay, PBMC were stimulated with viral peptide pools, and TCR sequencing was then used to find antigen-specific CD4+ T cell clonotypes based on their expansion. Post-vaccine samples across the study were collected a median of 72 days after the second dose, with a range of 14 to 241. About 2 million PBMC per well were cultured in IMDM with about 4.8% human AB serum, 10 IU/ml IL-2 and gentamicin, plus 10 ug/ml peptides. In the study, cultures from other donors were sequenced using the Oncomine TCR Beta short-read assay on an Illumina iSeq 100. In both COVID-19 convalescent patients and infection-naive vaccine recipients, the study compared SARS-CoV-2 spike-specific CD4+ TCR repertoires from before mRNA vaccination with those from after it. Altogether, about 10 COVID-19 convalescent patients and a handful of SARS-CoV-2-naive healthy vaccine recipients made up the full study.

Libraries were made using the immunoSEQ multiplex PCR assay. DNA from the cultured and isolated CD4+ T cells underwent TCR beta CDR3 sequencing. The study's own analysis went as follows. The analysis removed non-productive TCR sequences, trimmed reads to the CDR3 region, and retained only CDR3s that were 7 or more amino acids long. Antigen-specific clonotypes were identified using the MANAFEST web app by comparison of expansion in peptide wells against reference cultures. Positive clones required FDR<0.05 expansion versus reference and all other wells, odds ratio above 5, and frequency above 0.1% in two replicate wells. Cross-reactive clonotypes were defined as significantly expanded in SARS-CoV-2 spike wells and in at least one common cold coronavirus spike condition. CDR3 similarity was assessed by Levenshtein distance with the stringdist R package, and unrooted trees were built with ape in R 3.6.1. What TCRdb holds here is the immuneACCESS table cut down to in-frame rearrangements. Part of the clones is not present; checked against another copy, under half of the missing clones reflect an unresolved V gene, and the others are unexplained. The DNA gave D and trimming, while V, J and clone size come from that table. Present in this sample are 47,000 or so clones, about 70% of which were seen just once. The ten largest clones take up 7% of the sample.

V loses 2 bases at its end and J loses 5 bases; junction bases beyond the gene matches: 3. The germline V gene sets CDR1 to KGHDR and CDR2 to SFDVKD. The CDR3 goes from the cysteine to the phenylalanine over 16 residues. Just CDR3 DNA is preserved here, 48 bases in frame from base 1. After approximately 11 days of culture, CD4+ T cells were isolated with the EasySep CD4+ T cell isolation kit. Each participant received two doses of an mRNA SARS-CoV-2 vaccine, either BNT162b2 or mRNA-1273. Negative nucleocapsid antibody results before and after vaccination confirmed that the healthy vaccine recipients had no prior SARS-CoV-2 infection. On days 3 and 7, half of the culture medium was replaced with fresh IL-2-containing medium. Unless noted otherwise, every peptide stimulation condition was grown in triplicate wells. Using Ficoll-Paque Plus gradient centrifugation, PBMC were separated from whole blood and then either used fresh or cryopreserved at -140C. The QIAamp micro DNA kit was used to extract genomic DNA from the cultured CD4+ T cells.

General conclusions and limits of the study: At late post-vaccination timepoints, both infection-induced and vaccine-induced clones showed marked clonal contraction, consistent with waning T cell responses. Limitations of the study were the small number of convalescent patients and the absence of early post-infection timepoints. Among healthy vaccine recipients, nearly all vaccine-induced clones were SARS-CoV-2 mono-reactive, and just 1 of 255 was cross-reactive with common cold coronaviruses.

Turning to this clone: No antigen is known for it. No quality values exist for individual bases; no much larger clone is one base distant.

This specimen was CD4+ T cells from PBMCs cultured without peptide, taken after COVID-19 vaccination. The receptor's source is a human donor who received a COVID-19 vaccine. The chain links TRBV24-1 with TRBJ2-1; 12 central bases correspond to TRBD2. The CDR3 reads CATSDSSGGAHNEQFF. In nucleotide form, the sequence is TGTGCCACCAGTGATTCTAGCGGGGGGGCCCACAATGAGCAGTTCTTC.